The entry below describes one TCR beta chain. Its antigen is as yet unknown. This entry belongs to a study of T cell responses to AZD1222 COVID-19 vaccine. Study results and caveats: Once two AZD1222 doses were given, Spike-specific TCR breadth and depth went up.

Sequencing used immunoSEQ multiplex PCR; TCRdb keeps in-frame clones, though not all of them. The top ten clones hold about 1.9% of a sample with some 130,000 clones, approximately 90% of them seen once. Germline V gene lookup returns CDR1 SGHVS and CDR2 FQNEAQ. The CDR3 runs 14 residues. V was pared by 5 bases and J by 8 bases, with 8 bases of the junction left unmatched. The sample was peripheral blood, taken on day 0 of AZD1222 vaccination. This TCR was recovered from an adult in good health. The V and J genes are TRBV7-8 and TRBJ2-1; 8 bases are shared with TRBD2. CDR3 bases: TGTGCCAGCAGCGAGGGGACTAGTGTAGATGAGCAGTTCTTC. Its protein is CASSEGTSVDEQFF.